The T cell receptor beta chain described here comes from a study of T-cell reconstitution after alpha-beta-depleted transplantation in children. Unique molecular identifiers tagged the TCRbeta library. TCRdb called the PCR reads again in MiXCR, with one record for every CDR3 protein. The sample has 200,000 to 250,000 distinct CDR3 sequences, 8.4% seen once. The V end was cut by 3 bases, the J end by 3 bases, with 7 bases between. The V gene's germline CDR1 is SGHTA and CDR2 FQGNSA. The CDR3 totals 13 residues. This clonotype was picked up many times. The sequencing used PBMCs, mostly from graft donor cells, collected 360 days after TCRalphabeta/CD19-depleted stem cell transplant. The chain has TRBV7-2 and TRBJ2-3; D uncertain. The sequence was obtained from a male patient aged 2-9 years who had a stem cell transplant for acute myeloid leukemia, so the T cells may come from the graft donor. For the CDR3, the DNA is TGTGCCAGCAGCTTCTCGATTACAGATACGCAGTATTTT. It translates to CASSFSITDTQYF. The full variable domain, with the rest looked up from reference TRBV7-2 and TRBJ2-3, is GAGVSQSPSNKVTEKGKDVELRCDPISGHTALYWYRQSLGQGLEFLIYFQGNSAPDKSGLPSDRFSAERTGGSVSTLTIQRTQQEDSAVYLCASSFSITDTQYFGPGTRLTVL.